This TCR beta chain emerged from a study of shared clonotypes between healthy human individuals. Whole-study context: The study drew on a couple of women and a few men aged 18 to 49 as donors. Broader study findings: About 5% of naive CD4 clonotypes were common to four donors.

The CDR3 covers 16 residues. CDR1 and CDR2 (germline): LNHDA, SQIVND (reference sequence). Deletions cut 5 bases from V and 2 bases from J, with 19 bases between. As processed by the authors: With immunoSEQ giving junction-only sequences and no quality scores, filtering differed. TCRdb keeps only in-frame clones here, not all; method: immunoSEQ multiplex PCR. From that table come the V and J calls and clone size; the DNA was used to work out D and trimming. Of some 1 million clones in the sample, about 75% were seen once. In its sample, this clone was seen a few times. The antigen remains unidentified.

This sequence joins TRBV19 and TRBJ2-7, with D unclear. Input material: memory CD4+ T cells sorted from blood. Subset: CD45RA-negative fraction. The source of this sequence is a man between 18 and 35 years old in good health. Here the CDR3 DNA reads TGTGCCAGTAGTCCTTCCCAGTCCCCCTCCACCTACGAGCAGTACTTC. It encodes CASSPSQSPSTYEQYF.